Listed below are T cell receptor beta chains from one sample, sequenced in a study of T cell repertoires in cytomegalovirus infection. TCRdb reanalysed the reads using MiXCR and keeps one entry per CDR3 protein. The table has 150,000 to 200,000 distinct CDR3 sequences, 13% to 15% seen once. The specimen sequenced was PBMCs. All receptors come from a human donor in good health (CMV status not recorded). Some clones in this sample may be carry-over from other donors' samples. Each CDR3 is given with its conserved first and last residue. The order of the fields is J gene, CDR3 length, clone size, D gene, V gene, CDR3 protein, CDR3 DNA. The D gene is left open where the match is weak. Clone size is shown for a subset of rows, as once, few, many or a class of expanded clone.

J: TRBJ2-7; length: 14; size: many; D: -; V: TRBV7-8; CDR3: CASSLDRIFYEQYF; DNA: TGTGCCAGCAGCTTAGATCGGATTTTCTACGAGCAGTACTTC
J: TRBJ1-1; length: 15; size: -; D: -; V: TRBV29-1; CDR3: CSVEGRSGQHTEAFF; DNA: TGCAGCGTTGAAGGCAGGTCAGGGCAGCACACTGAAGCTTTCTTT
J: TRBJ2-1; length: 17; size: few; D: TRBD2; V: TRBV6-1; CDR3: CASSEARLAGTYNEQFF; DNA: TGTGCCAGCAGTGAAGCCAGACTAGCGGGAACCTACAATGAGCAGTTCTTC
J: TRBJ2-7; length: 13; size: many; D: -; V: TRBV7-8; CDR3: CASSLSGPGEQYF; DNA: TGTGCCAGCAGCCTCAGTGGGCCGGGAGAGCAGTACTTC
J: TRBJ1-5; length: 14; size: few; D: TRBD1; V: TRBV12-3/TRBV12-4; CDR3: CASRPGQENQPQHF; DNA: TGTGCCAGCAGACCGGGACAGGAGAATCAGCCCCAGCATTTT
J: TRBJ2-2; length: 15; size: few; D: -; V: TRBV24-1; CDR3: CATSVRGGRTGELFF; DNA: TGTGCCACCAGTGTTCGAGGGGGTCGCACCGGGGAGCTGTTTTTT
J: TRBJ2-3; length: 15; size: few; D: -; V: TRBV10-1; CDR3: CASSGGKVGTDTQYF; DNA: TGCGCCAGCAGTGGAGGGAAGGTGGGGACAGATACGCAGTATTTT
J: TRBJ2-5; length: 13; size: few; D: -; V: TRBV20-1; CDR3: CSARIRGTETQYF; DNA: TGCAGTGCTAGAATAAGGGGCACGGAGACCCAGTACTTC
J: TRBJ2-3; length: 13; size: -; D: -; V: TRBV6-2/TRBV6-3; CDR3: CASRPGAADTQYF; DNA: TGTGCCAGCAGACCCGGAGCCGCAGATACGCAGTATTTT
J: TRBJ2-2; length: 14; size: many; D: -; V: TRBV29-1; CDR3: CSVIGEANTGELFF; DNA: TGCAGCGTCATAGGGGAAGCGAACACCGGGGAGCTGTTTTTT
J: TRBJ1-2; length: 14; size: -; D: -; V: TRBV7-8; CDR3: CASSLYLDNYGYTF; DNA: TGTGCCAGCAGCTTATATTTGGATAACTATGGCTACACCTTC
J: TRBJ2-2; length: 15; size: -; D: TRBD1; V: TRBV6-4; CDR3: CASAGDRAQFGELFF; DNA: TGTGCCAGCGCCGGAGACAGGGCTCAATTCGGGGAGCTGTTTTTT
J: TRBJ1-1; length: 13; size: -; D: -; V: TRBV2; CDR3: CASSEETGRRAFF; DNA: TGTGCCAGCAGTGAGGAGACGGGGCGTAGAGCTTTCTTT
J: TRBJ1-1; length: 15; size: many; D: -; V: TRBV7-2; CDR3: CASSTGLPRGTEAFF; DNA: TGTGCCAGCAGCACGGGCCTTCCGAGGGGCACTGAAGCTTTCTTT
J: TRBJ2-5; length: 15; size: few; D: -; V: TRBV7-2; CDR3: CASSLAGTYQETQYF; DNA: TGTGCCAGCAGCTTAGCCGGAACGTACCAAGAGACCCAGTACTTC
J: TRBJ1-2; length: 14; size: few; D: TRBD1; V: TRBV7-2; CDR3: CASSPGEGARGYTF; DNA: TGTGCCAGCAGCCCCGGGGAGGGGGCGCGAGGCTACACCTTC
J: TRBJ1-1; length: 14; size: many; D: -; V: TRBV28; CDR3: CASSFSGWNTEAFF; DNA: TGTGCCAGCAGTTTTAGCGGGTGGAACACTGAAGCTTTCTTT
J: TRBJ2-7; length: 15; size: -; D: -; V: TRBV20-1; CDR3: CSARDPGGLTYEQYF; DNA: TGCAGTGCTAGAGATCCCGGCGGGTTAACCTACGAGCAGTACTTC
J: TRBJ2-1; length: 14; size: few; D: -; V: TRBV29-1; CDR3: CSVVGGPSYNEQFF; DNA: TGCAGCGTTGTCGGGGGTCCCTCCTACAATGAGCAGTTCTTC
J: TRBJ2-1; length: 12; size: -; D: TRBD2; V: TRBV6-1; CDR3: CASNGGIYEQFF; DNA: TGTGCCAGCAACGGGGGGATCTATGAGCAGTTCTTC
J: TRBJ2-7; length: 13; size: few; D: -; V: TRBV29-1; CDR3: CSVLKGQSYEQYF; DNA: TGCAGCGTCCTCAAGGGGCAGTCCTACGAGCAGTACTTC
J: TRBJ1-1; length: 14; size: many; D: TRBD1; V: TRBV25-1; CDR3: CASSAQGALTEAFF; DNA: TGTGCCAGCAGTGCCCAGGGGGCGCTGACTGAAGCTTTCTTT
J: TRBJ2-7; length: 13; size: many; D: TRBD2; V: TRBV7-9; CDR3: CASTSAGDYEQYF; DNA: TGTGCCAGCACCTCAGCGGGAGACTACGAGCAGTACTTC